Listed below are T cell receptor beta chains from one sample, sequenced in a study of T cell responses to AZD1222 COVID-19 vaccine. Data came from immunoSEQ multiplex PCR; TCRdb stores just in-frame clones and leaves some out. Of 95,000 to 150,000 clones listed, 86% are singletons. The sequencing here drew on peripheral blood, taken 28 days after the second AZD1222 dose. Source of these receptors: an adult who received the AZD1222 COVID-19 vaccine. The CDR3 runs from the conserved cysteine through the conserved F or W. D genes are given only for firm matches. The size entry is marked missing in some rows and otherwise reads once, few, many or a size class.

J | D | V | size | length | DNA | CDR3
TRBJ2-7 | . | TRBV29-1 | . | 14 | TGCAGCGCAGCCACAGGGACACCCCTCGACGAGCAGTACTTC | CSAATGTPLDEQYF
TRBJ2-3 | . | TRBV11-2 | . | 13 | TGTGCCAGCAGCTTAGGGTTCACAGATACGCAGTATTTT | CASSLGFTDTQYF
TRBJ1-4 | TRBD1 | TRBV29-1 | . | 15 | TGCAGCGTCGCCTCGTCGGGACAGCGTAATGAAAAACTGTTTTTT | CSVASSGQRNEKLFF
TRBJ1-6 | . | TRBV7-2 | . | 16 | TGTGCCAGCAGCCTAGAGTGGAGCTCCTATAATTCACCCCTCCACTTT | CASSLEWSSYNSPLHF
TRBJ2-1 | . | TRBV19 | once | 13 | TGTGCCAGTAGTATCGGAGTCCGCGATGAGCAGTTCTTC | CASSIGVRDEQFF
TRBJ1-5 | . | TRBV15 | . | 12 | TGTGCCACCAGCAGTGGTTACCTAGCCCAGCATTTT | CATSSGYLAQHF
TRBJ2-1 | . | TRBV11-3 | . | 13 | TGTGCCAGCAGCCCCACGGGGAACCCTGAGCAGTTCTTC | CASSPTGNPEQFF
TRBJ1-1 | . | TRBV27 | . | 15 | TGTGCCAGCAGCCCCCATTCTTCAGGAAACACTGAAGCTTTCTTT | CASSPHSSGNTEAFF
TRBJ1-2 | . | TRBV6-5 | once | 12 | TGTGCCACCTTGTCTCTGAACGATGGCTACACCTTC | CATLSLNDGYTF
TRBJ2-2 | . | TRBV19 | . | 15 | TGTGCCAGTAGTATGGCACAGGGTAGGGCCGGGGAGCTGTTTTTT | CASSMAQGRAGELFF
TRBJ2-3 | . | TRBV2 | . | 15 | TGTGCCAGCACCGCCCGGGGGGCGGGGGTGAATACGCAGTATTTT | CASTARGAGVNTQYF
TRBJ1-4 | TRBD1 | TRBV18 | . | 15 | TGTGCCAGCTCACCACGAGGGACAGGGTATGAAAAACTGTTTTTT | CASSPRGTGYEKLFF
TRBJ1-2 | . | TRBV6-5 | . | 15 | TGTGCCAGCAGCCAACCACCCACAGCAACGAAAGGCTACACCTTC | CASSQPPTATKGYTF
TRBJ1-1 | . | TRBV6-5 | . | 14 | TGTGCCAGCAGTTCCCCCAGGGGCCTCACTGAAGCTTTCTTT | CASSSPRGLTEAFF
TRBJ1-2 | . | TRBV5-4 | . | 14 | TGTGCCAGCAGCTTGGACGGGGGAAACTATGGCTACACCTTC | CASSLDGGNYGYTF
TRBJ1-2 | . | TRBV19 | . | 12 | TGTGCCAGTAGTACCCCCAGAATCAGCTACACCTTC | CASSTPRISYTF
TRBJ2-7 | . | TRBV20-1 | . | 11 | TGCAGTGCTAGGGGGACGGAGGAGCAGTACTTC | CSARGTEEQYF
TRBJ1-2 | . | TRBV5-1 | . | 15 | TGCGCCAGCAGCTTGGTGGGGGGCGGATACTATGGCTACACCTTC | CASSLVGGGYYGYTF
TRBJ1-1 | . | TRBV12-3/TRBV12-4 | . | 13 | TGTGCCAGCAGGCCAACAAGGAACACTGAAGCTTTCTTT | CASRPTRNTEAFF
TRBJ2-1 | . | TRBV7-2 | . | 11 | TGTGCCAGCAGCTTCGGGTGGGAGCAGTTCTTC | CASSFGWEQFF
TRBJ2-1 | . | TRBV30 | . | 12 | TGTGCCTGGGGACAGGGAGGGAATGAGCAGTTCTTC | CAWGQGGNEQFF
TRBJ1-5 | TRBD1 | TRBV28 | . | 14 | TGTGCCAGCAGTTCTCGACAGGGGGCACAGCCCCAGCATTTT | CASSSRQGAQPQHF
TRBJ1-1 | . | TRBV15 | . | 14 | TGTGCCACCAGCAGAGCCGGAGGGACCCCAGGAGCTTTCTTT | CATSRAGGTPGAFF
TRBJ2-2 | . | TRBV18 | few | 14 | TGTGCCAGCTCACCCGGGGTGTCCTACGGGGAGCTGTTTTTT | CASSPGVSYGELFF
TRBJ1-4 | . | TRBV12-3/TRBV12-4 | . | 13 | TGTGCCAGCAGTTTTGGTAGTCTTGAAAAACTGTTTTTT | CASSFGSLEKLFF
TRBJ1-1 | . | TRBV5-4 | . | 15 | TGTGCCAGCAGCTTACCACCGCCCCAGAACACTGAAGCTTTCTTT | CASSLPPPQNTEAFF
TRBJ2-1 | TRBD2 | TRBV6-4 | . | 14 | TGTGCCAGCAGTGACTCGCGGGGGGGCAATGAGCAGTTCTTC | CASSDSRGGNEQFF
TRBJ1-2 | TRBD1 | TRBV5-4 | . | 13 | TGTGCCAGCAGCTCGGGACAGGGATTTGGCTACACCTTC | CASSSGQGFGYTF
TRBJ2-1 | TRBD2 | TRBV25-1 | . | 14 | TGTGCCAGCAGTGGACGGCAGGGAGGGAGTGAGCAGTTCTTC | CASSGRQGGSEQFF
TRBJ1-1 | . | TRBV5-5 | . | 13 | TGTGCCAGCAGCTTGGAAATGAACACTGAAGCTTTCTTT | CASSLEMNTEAFF
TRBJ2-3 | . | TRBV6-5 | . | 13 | TGTGCCAGCAGTTACGGGTCGTCAGATACGCAGTATTTT | CASSYGSSDTQYF
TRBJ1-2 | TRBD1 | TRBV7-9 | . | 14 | TGTGCCAGCAGCCAGCGGGGGACAGAGTATGGCTACACCTTC | CASSQRGTEYGYTF
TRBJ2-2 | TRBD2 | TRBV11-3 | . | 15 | TGTGCCAGCAGTCGGAGCGGGGTGAACACCGGGGAGCTGTTTTTT | CASSRSGVNTGELFF
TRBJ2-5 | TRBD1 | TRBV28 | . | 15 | TGTGCCAGCAGTGGGCGGGACAGGGGGCTTGAGACCCAGTACTTC | CASSGRDRGLETQYF
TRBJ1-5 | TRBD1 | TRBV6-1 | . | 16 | TGTGCCAGCAGTGAATTCGACAGGGGGCGAAATCAGCCCCAGCATTTT | CASSEFDRGRNQPQHF
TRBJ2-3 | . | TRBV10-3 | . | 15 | TGTGCCATCAAGGCGGGGATTCGAGCGGGAGATACGCAGTATTTT | CAIKAGIRAGDTQYF
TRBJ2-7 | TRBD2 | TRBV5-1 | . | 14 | TGCGCCAGCAGCTTGGCCGGGACTAGAGGCGAGCAGTACTTC | CASSLAGTRGEQYF
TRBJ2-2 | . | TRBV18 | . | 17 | TGTGCCAGCTCACCATCTCTGGGCTTCGCGAACACCGGGGAGCTGTTTTTT | CASSPSLGFANTGELFF
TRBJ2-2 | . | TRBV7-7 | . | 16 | TGTGCTAGCAGCTTCGGGCAGGGCCTCGACACCGGGGAGCTGTTTTTT | CASSFGQGLDTGELFF
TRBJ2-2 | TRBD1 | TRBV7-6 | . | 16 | TGTGCCAGCAGCCTAATACAGGGGGGGAACACCGGGGAGCTGTTTTTT | CASSLIQGGNTGELFF
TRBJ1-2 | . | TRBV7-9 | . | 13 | TGTGCCAGCAGCCCGGGACATGGGTATGGCTACACCTTC | CASSPGHGYGYTF
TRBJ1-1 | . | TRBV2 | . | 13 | TGTGCCAGCAGTGTCCAGGGGAACACTGAAGCTTTCTTT | CASSVQGNTEAFF
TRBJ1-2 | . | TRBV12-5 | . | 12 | TGTGCTAGTGGTTTGAACTACTATGGCTACACCTTC | CASGLNYYGYTF
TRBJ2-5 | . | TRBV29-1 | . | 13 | TGCAGCGTTTACAGGGGGGGGATGGAGACCCAGTACTTC | CSVYRGGMETQYF
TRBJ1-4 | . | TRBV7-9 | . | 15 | TGTGCCAGCAGTCAGGCGAGGGTTCGGGTAGAAAAACTGTTTTTT | CASSQARVRVEKLFF